This TCR beta chain was retrieved from a study of OX40 agonist ivuxolimab in advanced cancers. General study findings and limits: Low normalized T-cell clonal expansion was additionally recorded for some nonresponders. There was clonal expansion of CD4+ and CD8+ blood T cells by week 6 at 0.1 to 3.0 mg/kg. No determination was made of the antigen specificity of the expanded peripheral T cells.

Sequencing used immunoSEQ multiplex PCR; TCRdb keeps in-frame clones, though not all of them. The data contain under 65,000 clones, approximately 90% of them singletons. As for this clone: Its specificity is not known.

Germline CDR1 is MNHEY and CDR2 is SVGAGI. V lost 5 bases and J 3 bases, leaving 11 bases between the germline ends. The CDR3 spans 14 residues. Here the sequenced sample was CD4+ or CD8+ T cells sorted from blood, taken in a trial of the OX40 agonist ivuxolimab. The receptor was derived from an adult with an advanced solid tumor such as melanoma, head and neck, liver or kidney cancer. This rearrangement joins TRBV6-5 to TRBJ1-3; D might be TRBD1 (5 bases). CDR3 sequence: CASSRDRRGNTIYF. CDR3 in DNA: TGTGCCAGCAGTAGAGACAGACGTGGAAACACCATATATTTT.